The 18 T cell receptor beta chains presented below share a single source sample, sequenced in a study of T cell changes during pregnancy in multiple sclerosis. Profiled with immunoSEQ multiplex PCR; TCRdb holds only in-frame clones, not every one. The sample has some 39,000 clones, 80% to 95% seen once. The sample taken for sequencing was PBMCs (not recorded whether the cells were cultured). All receptors come from a female donor with multiple sclerosis, enrolled in a pregnancy study.

The chain employs TRBV5-1 and TRBJ2-5; tentatively, D is TRBD2 (5 bases). The tail of the sequence fits TRBJ2-7 better, so the J call may be wrong. CDR1 SGHRS and CDR2 YFSETQ come from the germline V gene. The CDR3 has 16 residues. The CDR3 nucleotides are TGCGCCAGCAGCCCCGGGGAGCGGAGCAGCTCCTACGAGCAGTACTTC. As protein: CASSPGERSSSYEQYF.

This chain links TRBV30 with TRBJ2-3; 7 bases align to TRBD2. This CDR3 has 13 amino acids. Germline CDR1 GTSNPN, CDR2 SVGIG (reference sequence). V was clipped by 0 bases and J by 9 bases; unmatched bases: 6. The CDR3 sequence: CAWSVTSEITQYF. The CDR3 bases are TGTGCCTGGAGTGTAACTAGCGAGATCACGCAGTATTTT.

This clone was detected once. The gene calls are TRBV6-6 and TRBJ2-5; 7 bases are shared with TRBD2. V lost 5 bases, J lost 6 bases, and 6 bases stayed unmatched. The CDR3 runs to 13 residues. Germline V gives CDR1 MNHNY, CDR2 SVGAGI (reference sequence). The CDR3 protein is CASSTGTMQTQYF. CDR3 sequence (DNA): TGTGCCAGCAGTACTGGGACTATGCAGACCCAGTACTTC.

The rearrangement uses TRBV1 and TRBJ1-2. TRBV1 is a listed pseudogene. The CDR3 contains 16 residues. CDR3 region: CTSSLSNPRAENGYTF. CDR3 bases: TGCACCAGCAGCCTCTCTAATCCCCGGGCAGAGAATGGCTACACCTTC.

This clone was recorded only once. The gene calls are TRBV7-5 and TRBJ2-4. TRBV7-5 is tagged as a pseudogene. This CDR3 comprises 14 residues. The CDR3 coding sequence is TGTGTCAGAAGCGTACTGGATGCCAAAAACATTCAGTACTTC. This sequence encodes CVRSVLDAKNIQYF.

J is TRBJ2-6 and V is TRBV27, with a possible D match to TRBD2 (6 bases). V dropped 6 bases and J dropped 4 bases, with 7 bases sitting between them. Germline CDR1 MNHEY, CDR2 SMNVEV (reference sequence). The CDR3 runs 13 residues. For the CDR3, the DNA is TGTGCCAGCAGAGCGGGCGGGGCCAACGTCCTGACTTTC. It specifies CASRAGGANVLTF.

CDR3 DNA: TGTGCCAGCAGCTTAGGAGGGGCCCTAACGGAGCCCCAGCATTTT. Translating it yields CASSLGGALTEPQHF. The V and J genes are TRBV7-6 and TRBJ1-5; D perhaps matches TRBD1 (5 bases). The CDR3 runs to 15 residues. CDR1 SGHVS and CDR2 FNYEAQ come from the germline V gene. Trimming removed 1 base from V and 8 bases from J, with 15 bases in between.

This clone was found a few times. The J gene is TRBJ2-1, the V gene TRBV27; 12 bases align to TRBD2. Germline V gene lookup returns CDR1 MNHEY and CDR2 SMNVEV (reference sequence). Trimming at V came to 5 bases and at J to 12 bases, leaving 5 bases not matched to a gene. The CDR3 is 13 amino acids. The CDR3 spells CASSPPTSGRQFF. DNA of the CDR3: TGTGCCAGCAGTCCGCCGACTAGCGGGAGGCAGTTCTTC.

The gene calls are TRBV4-1 and TRBJ1-4; weak D call: TRBD1 (5 bases). Per the germline V gene, CDR1 is MGHRA and CDR2 is YSYEKL. Deletions cut 5 bases from V and 8 bases from J, with 12 bases between. This CDR3 region has 13 residues. Here the CDR3 DNA reads TGCGCCAGCAGCGATAAGTGGGGCGAAAAACTGTTTTTT. Amino acid sequence: CASSDKWGEKLFF.

The gene calls are TRBV5-6 and TRBJ1-2; the D gene is possibly TRBD1 (6 bases). Trimming pared 4 bases from V and 5 bases from J, leaving 15 bases between. The CDR3 is made up of 14 amino acids. The germline V gene encodes CDR1 SGHDT and CDR2 YYEEEE. The CDR3, as DNA: TGTGCCAGCAGCCCCCGGGGGGCGGTTTATGGCTACACCTTC. This gives the protein CASSPRGAVYGYTF.

This clone came up once. This chain connects TRBV28 to TRBJ1-1; a possible D gene is TRBD1 (6 bases). V was trimmed by 8 bases and J by 1 base, leaving 17 bases between them. Germline assignment: CDR1 MDHEN and CDR2 SYDVKM. The CDR3 has 15 residues. The CDR3 nucleotides are TGTGCCAGCTACCCCGGGGGGCCGGAGAACACTGAAGCTTTCTTT. Its translation: CASYPGGPENTEAFF.

V gene TRBV11-2 combines with J gene TRBJ1-4; D unclear. CDR3 length equals 15 residues. Germline CDR1 is SGHAT and CDR2 is FQNNGV. V gave up 5 bases and J gave up 4 bases, with 14 bases separating them. DNA for the CDR3: TGTGCCAGCAGCCCCCATCGTCGGGATAATGAAAAACTGTTTTTT. Its protein product is CASSPHRRDNEKLFF.

The rearrangement uses TRBV11-2 and TRBJ1-4; D unclear. There are 14 residues in the CDR3. Per the germline V gene, CDR1 is SGHAT and CDR2 is FQNNGV. Trimming removed 4 bases from V and 13 bases from J, with 19 bases in between. CDR3 amino acids: CASSSLPTLFGLFF. The CDR3 bases are TGTGCCAGCAGCTCATTACCGACTCTTTTCGGACTGTTTTTT.

The chain has TRBV12-5 and TRBJ2-5, with D maybe TRBD2 (6 bases). The CDR3 is made up of 14 amino acids. Germline-derived CDR1 and CDR2 are LGHNT and FRNRAP. V lost 5 bases and J lost 6, with 16 bases in between. CDR3 protein: CASGPGGFEKTQYF. The CDR3 nucleotides are TGTGCTAGTGGTCCCGGGGGATTCGAGAAGACCCAGTACTTC.

This clone came up once. This chain uses TRBV19 with TRBJ2-3, with 9 positions matching TRBD1. Looked up from germline, CDR1 is LNHDA and CDR2 is SQIVND (reference sequence). The ends lost 6 bases at V and 6 bases at J; junction bases unmatched: 10. The CDR3 loop spans 15 amino acids. The CDR3 region has the DNA TGTGCCAGTAGAAAGGACAGGGGACTAACGGATACGCAGTATTTT. It specifies CASRKDRGLTDTQYF.

Details on this clone: Other DNA sequences from this sample encode an identical CDR3 as well. J is TRBJ2-7 and V is TRBV7-2, with D maybe TRBD2 (5 bases). Per the germline V gene, CDR1 is SGHTA and CDR2 is FQGNSA. The CDR3 has 16 residues. V was trimmed by 6 bases and J by 0 bases, leaving 18 bases between them. The CDR3, as DNA: TGTGCCAGCAGGTCCACTAGTGGGGTCGGCTCCTACGAGCAGTACTTC. Translating it yields CASRSTSGVGSYEQYF.

The chain is built from TRBV6-1 and TRBJ1-5, with 9 bases that match TRBD1. Germline V lookup: CDR1 MNHNS, CDR2 SASEGT. With V trimmed by 1 base and J by 5 bases, 3 bases remained unmatched. The CDR3 totals 15 residues. The CDR3 is CASSEVGTGYQPQHF. The DNA of the CDR3 is TGTGCCAGCAGTGAAGTGGGGACAGGGTATCAGCCCCAGCATTTT.

The chain employs TRBV9 and TRBJ1-3; D remains unclear. The germline V gene encodes CDR1 SGDLS and CDR2 YYNGEE. The V end lost 0 bases, the J end lost 0 bases, and 4 bases lay between the germline ends. The CDR3 extends over 14 amino acids. The CDR3 reads CASSVGDSGNTIYF. In DNA, the CDR3 is TGTGCCAGCAGCGTAGGCGACTCTGGAAACACCATATATTTT.